A single sample gave rise to the 30 T cell receptor beta chains below, sequenced in a study of cytomegalovirus exposure and HLA in healthy donors (dated 2017 in TCRdb). Receptors were amplified or captured by the immunoSEQ multiplex PCR assay. The multiplex PCR relied on a mix of 60 forward primers for TCR Vbeta segments and 13 reverse primers for TCR Jbeta segments. TCRdb took over this immuneACCESS table, retaining in-frame rearrangements with V and J assigned. Such tables are incomplete; in checked studies, under half of the missing clones stem from an unresolved V gene, and the remainder is unexplained. In all, the sample holds more than 110,000 clones, and around three quarters of those were seen once. Roughly 2% of the sample belongs to the ten largest clones. Sequencing was done on a sample of PBMCs. The receptors were gathered from a woman in her sixties or seventies in good health and CMV-seropositive.

The J gene is TRBJ1-1, the V gene TRBV15; 7 bases are shared with TRBD1. The CDR3 runs to 17 residues. Germline V gives CDR1 LNHNV, CDR2 YYDKDF (reference sequence). Trimming at V came to 5 bases and at J to 2 bases, leaving 14 bases not matched to a gene. The CDR3 region is CATSPRRNDRDNTEAFF. CDR3 DNA sequence: TGTGCCACCAGCCCCCGACGGAACGACAGGGATAACACTGAAGCTTTCTTT.

This clone was counted only a few times. This sequence joins TRBV5-4 and TRBJ2-6, with 7 nucleotides matching TRBD1. V dropped 4 bases and J dropped 0; count of bases not matched to a gene: 4. Germline loops: CDR1 SGHNT, CDR2 YYREEE (reference sequence). The CDR3 has 16 amino acids. CDR3 sequence: CASSQGQTSGANVLTF. In nucleotides, the CDR3 is TGTGCCAGCAGCCAGGGACAGACCTCTGGGGCCAACGTCCTGACTTTC.

This clone was recorded only once. V gene TRBV7-6 combines with J gene TRBJ2-7; 9 nucleotides match TRBD1. This CDR3 is built from 13 residues. V trimming: 1 base; J trimming: 6 bases; junction bases outside the gene matches: 1. Looked up from germline, CDR1 is SGHVS and CDR2 is FNYEAQ. The CDR3 coding sequence is TGTGCCAGCAGCTTAGACAGGGGGCGCGAGCAGTACTTC. The encoded protein is CASSLDRGREQYF.

The chain couples TRBV7-9 to TRBJ2-4; a possible D gene is TRBD1 (6 bases). Trimming pared 6 bases from V and 1 base from J, leaving 16 bases between. The CDR3 extends over 16 amino acids. CDR1 and CDR2 (germline): SEHNR, FQNEAQ (reference sequence). The CDR3 nucleotides read TGTGCCAGCAGTTTTAGTGGGGGCCGTGCCAAAAACATTCAGTACTTC. Its translation is CASSFSGGRAKNIQYF.

This sequence joins TRBV28 and TRBJ1-1; D gene uncertain. Germline lookup yields CDR1 MDHEN and CDR2 SYDVKM. There are 17 residues in the CDR3. The V end lost 6 bases, the J end lost 6 bases, and 26 bases lay between the germline ends. This CDR3 is CASRSLGYKYARAEAFF. CDR3 bases: TGTGCCAGCAGGTCCCTAGGATATAAGTACGCGAGGGCTGAAGCTTTCTTT.

The CDR3 loop reads CSVVRGRNTEAFF. Here the CDR3 DNA reads TGCAGCGTTGTTAGGGGCAGGAACACTGAAGCTTTCTTT. The chain has TRBV29-1 and TRBJ1-1, with a possible D match to TRBD1 (5 bases). The CDR3 has 13 amino acids. Germline CDR1 and CDR2: SQVTM and ANQGSEA. Trimming shortened V by 4 bases and J by 1 base, and 10 bases separated the two germline ends.

The chain recombines TRBV19 with TRBJ2-7, with D hard to call. The length of the CDR3 is 13 residues. Germline loops: CDR1 LNHDA, CDR2 SQIVND (reference sequence). Trimming removed 2 bases from V and 6 bases from J, with 11 bases in between. In DNA, the CDR3 is TGTGCCAGTAGTATAAACTCCCCCGGCGAGCAGTACTTC. Its protein product is CASSINSPGEQYF.

The chain employs TRBV7-9 and TRBJ2-5, with D maybe TRBD1 (6 bases). V lost 5 bases and J 5 bases, leaving 12 bases between the germline ends. The CDR3 sequence is 13 residues long. Germline V CDR1 and CDR2: SEHNR, FQNEAQ (reference sequence). The CDR3 nucleotides are TGTGCCAGCAGCCCAGGGGCGGGTGAGACCCAGTACTTC. Residues: CASSPGAGETQYF.

In its sample, this clone was seen a few times. CDR3 region: CASSPGQLLGEQYF. The CDR3 nucleotides are TGTGCCAGCTCACCGGGACAGCTCTTGGGCGAGCAGTACTTC. The J gene is TRBJ2-7, the V gene TRBV18, with 7 bases fitting TRBD1. V lost 3 bases, J lost 6 bases, and 8 bases stayed unmatched. The V gene's germline CDR1 is KGHSH and CDR2 LQKENI. This CDR3 is built from 14 residues.

This clone is a singleton in its sample. The J gene is TRBJ2-2, the V gene TRBV5-1, with TRBD2 as a possible D gene (5 bases). The CDR3 totals 13 residues. Germline lookup yields CDR1 SGHRS and CDR2 YFSETQ. V lost 0 bases to trimming and J lost 7 bases, with 7 bases between them. Here the CDR3 reads CASSLAAGGELFF. CDR3 nucleotide sequence: TGCGCCAGCAGCTTGGCCGCGGGCGGGGAGCTGTTTTTT.

A remark on this clone: The same CDR3 can be traced to other DNA sequences in this sample. The chain has TRBV7-6 and TRBJ2-5; no definite D call. The V end lost 0 bases, the J end lost 2 bases, and 10 bases lay between the germline ends. CDR1 and CDR2 from the germline V gene are SGHVS and FNYEAQ. There are 15 residues in the CDR3. This chain's CDR3 is CASSLAVAVQETQYF. CDR3 coding DNA: TGTGCCAGCAGCTTAGCGGTGGCGGTACAAGAGACCCAGTACTTC.

This clone was seen a few times. The chain joins TRBV5-1 to TRBJ2-7, with 13 bases aligning to TRBD2. V dropped 4 bases and J dropped 1; count of bases not matched to a gene: 5. Germline-derived CDR1 and CDR2 are SGHRS and YFSETQ. This CDR3 region has 16 residues. CDR3 nucleotides: TGCGCCAGCAGCGCGGGACTAGCGGGGCGTTCCTACGAGCAGTACTTC. Amino acid sequence: CASSAGLAGRSYEQYF.

The genes are TRBV6-1 and TRBJ2-5; D gene ambiguous. Trimming shortened V by 0 bases and J by 5 bases, and 16 bases separated the two germline ends. The CDR3 extends over 16 amino acids. Looked up from germline, CDR1 is MNHNS and CDR2 is SASEGT. The CDR3 spells CASSEALRGLRETQYF. The DNA for the CDR3 is TGTGCCAGCAGTGAAGCGCTTCGTGGGCTACGGGAGACCCAGTACTTC.

This clone has just one count. CDR3 bases: TGTGCCAGCAGCCCCCATCGTTTAACTTTCACTGAAGCTTTCTTT. Protein: CASSPHRLTFTEAFF. The chain couples TRBV27 to TRBJ1-1; D not certain. The germline CDR1 and CDR2 sequences are MNHEY and SMNVEV (reference sequence). CDR3 size: 15 residues. V shed 6 bases and J shed 4 bases, with 18 bases lying between them.

The chain carries TRBV6-5 and TRBJ1-5; no reliable D call. Trimming took off 5 bases at V and 3 bases at J, with 11 bases between the two ends. The CDR3 is 14 amino acids. CDR1 is MNHEY and CDR2 is SVGAGI in the germline V gene. The CDR3 coding sequence is TGTGCCAGCAGTCCCCGGGAGTTCAATCAGCCCCAGCATTTT. Amino acids: CASSPREFNQPQHF.

This clone came up a few times. V is TRBV5-1 and J is TRBJ1-1; TRBD1 matches 7 bases. The J segment lost 5 bases and the V segment lost 0 bases, leaving 4 bases of the junction unmatched. Germline loops: CDR1 SGHRS, CDR2 YFSETQ. The CDR3 has 14 residues. CDR3 nucleotide sequence: TGCGCCAGCAGCTTGGGCAGCAGGGGGACTGAAGCTTTCTTT. It specifies CASSLGSRGTEAFF.

The rearrangement uses TRBV18 and TRBJ2-3, with 8 bases fitting TRBD2. The V gene's germline CDR1 is KGHSH and CDR2 LQKENI. Unmatched junction bases numbered 6, after V lost 3 bases and J lost 1 base. This CDR3 spans 16 amino acids. This CDR3 is CASSPGLAAGTDTQYF. The DNA of the CDR3 is TGTGCCAGCTCACCTGGACTAGCAGCTGGCACAGATACGCAGTATTTT.

This chain joins TRBV28 and TRBJ1-4; tentative D call: TRBD1 (5 bases). This CDR3 spans 14 amino acids. Trimming shortened V by 9 bases and J by 8 bases, and 19 bases separated the two germline ends. Germline-derived CDR1 and CDR2 are MDHEN and SYDVKM. This CDR3 reads CASSYQGLKEKLFF. The CDR3 region has the DNA TGTGCCAGTTCATATCAGGGCCTGAAAGAAAAACTGTTTTTT.

The J gene is TRBJ1-1, the V gene TRBV27; D is undetermined. The germline V gene encodes CDR1 MNHEY and CDR2 SMNVEV (reference sequence). CDR3 length equals 14 residues. Trimming stripped 0 bases from V and 2 bases from J, with 7 bases between. CDR3 sequence: CASSLSKSNTEAFF. In DNA form, the CDR3 reads TGTGCCAGCAGTTTATCGAAGAGTAACACTGAAGCTTTCTTT.

For this clone: This sample includes further DNA sequences coding for the same CDR3. The rearrangement uses TRBV5-1 and TRBJ1-2; 7 bases are shared with TRBD1. Losses at the gene ends were 0 bases for V and 7 bases for J; bases not matched to a gene: 3. Germline V gene lookup returns CDR1 SGHRS and CDR2 YFSETQ. This CDR3 has 13 amino acids. The CDR3 sequence: CASSLEAGGGYTF. DNA of the CDR3: TGCGCCAGCAGCTTGGAGGCAGGGGGTGGCTACACCTTC.

The genes are TRBV6-5 and TRBJ2-2, with D uncertain. Germline CDR1 reads MNHEY; CDR2 reads SVGAGI. V was shortened by 6 bases and J by 9 bases, with 11 bases between the two germline ends. This CDR3 is built from 12 residues. The CDR3 here is CASSRDTRELFF. CDR3 nucleotide sequence: TGTGCCAGCAGCCGAGATACGAGGGAGCTGTTTTTT.

The genes are TRBV6-5 and TRBJ2-3; D unclear. CDR3 size: 14 residues. Germline CDR1 and CDR2: MNHEY and SVGAGI. Deletions cut 4 bases from V and 1 base from J, with 9 bases between. CDR3 amino acids: CASSLNSRTDTQYF. CDR3 coding DNA: TGTGCCAGCAGTTTGAACAGCCGCACAGATACGCAGTATTTT.

As for this clone: The junction departs from the called germline gene at one end, perhaps through a read error. The chain has TRBV29-1 and TRBJ2-1, with TRBD1 matching 8 bases. Germline V gene sequence: CDR1 SQVTM, CDR2 ANQGSEA. The CDR3 contains 14 residues. CDR3 in amino acids: CSAVRDRSSNEQFF. The CDR3 nucleotides read TGCAGCGCAGTCCGGGACAGGTCCTCCAATGAGCAGTTCTTC.

Here the CDR3 reads CASSHRGGMSTEAFF. The CDR3 region has the DNA TGCGCCAGCAGCCATAGGGGGGGAATGAGCACTGAAGCTTTCTTT. The chain combines TRBV4-1 with TRBJ1-1; weak D call: TRBD1 (6 bases). Deletions cut 3 bases from V and 4 bases from J, with 15 bases between. Germline CDR1 reads MGHRA; CDR2 reads YSYEKL. CDR3 length equals 15 residues.

This clone showed up just once. The genes are TRBV7-2 and TRBJ1-1, with 7 nucleotides matching TRBD1. Looked up from germline, CDR1 is SGHTA and CDR2 is FQGNSA. The CDR3 contains 12 residues. The ends lost 6 bases at V and 4 bases at J; junction bases unmatched: 2. The chain's CDR3 is CASSRQGTEAFF. The DNA of the CDR3 is TGTGCCAGCAGTCGACAGGGCACTGAAGCTTTCTTT.

The sample holds a few counts of this clone. The genes are TRBV29-1 and TRBJ2-3, with D possibly TRBD1 on 6 matching bases. This CDR3 contains 17 residues. V was shortened by 0 bases and J by 0 bases, with 16 bases between the two germline ends. CDR1 is SQVTM, CDR2 ANQGSEA, per germline. As DNA, the CDR3 is TGCAGCGTTGAAGAGGAGTGGGGGCGGTCTAGCACAGATACGCAGTATTTT. It codes for CSVEEEWGRSSTDTQYF.

This clone came up once. This chain joins TRBV27 and TRBJ2-1; D is perhaps TRBD2 (5 bases). The CDR3 is made up of 13 amino acids. Germline V lookup: CDR1 MNHEY, CDR2 SMNVEV (reference sequence). Trimming took 2 bases from V and 9 from J, leaving 11 bases between them. Here the CDR3 DNA reads TGTGCCAGCAGTTTAGTACCAGGAGGTGAGCAGTTCTTC. This sequence encodes CASSLVPGGEQFF.

The chain employs TRBV11-2 and TRBJ2-7; 8 positions match TRBD1. The CDR3 is made up of 13 amino acids. Germline assignment: CDR1 SGHAT and CDR2 FQNNGV. V lost 4 bases to trimming and J lost 2 bases; unmatched junction nucleotides: 1. DNA for the CDR3: TGTGCCAGCAGCTCACAGGGGGCCTACGAGCAGTACTTC. This sequence encodes CASSSQGAYEQYF.

The chain uses TRBV28 and TRBJ1-1; 8 bases line up with TRBD1. The CDR3 runs to 15 residues. The germline CDR1 and CDR2 sequences are MDHEN and SYDVKM. J gave up 0 bases and V 4 bases, and 4 bases lay outside the gene matches. CDR3 amino acids: CASSWPGGMNTEAFF. In nucleotides, the CDR3 is TGTGCCAGCAGTTGGCCAGGGGGCATGAACACTGAAGCTTTCTTT.

The chain combines TRBV7-9 with TRBJ2-7, with D maybe TRBD1 (5 bases). Germline CDR1 and CDR2: SEHNR and FQNEAQ (reference sequence). This CDR3 has 15 amino acids. V was pared by 5 bases and J by 4 bases, with 18 bases between. This CDR3 is CASSLSTATVYEQYF. CDR3 DNA: TGTGCCAGCAGCCTGTCGACCGCGACAGTTTACGAGCAGTACTTC.